The next 3 T cell receptor beta chains were all read from a single sample in a study of control samples from healthy donors and cancer patients. Sequencing used immunoSEQ multiplex PCR; TCRdb keeps in-frame clones, though not all of them. Altogether 390,000 or so clones are present, about nine tenths being singletons, with the ten largest covering just under 6.5%. What was sequenced was PBMCs. These receptors were taken from a middle-aged man with head and neck cancer.

The chain uses TRBV19 and TRBJ1-2; D call uncertain. The germline CDR1 and CDR2 sequences are LNHDA and SQIVND (reference sequence). The CDR3 runs to 15 residues. The V end lost 4 bases, the J end lost 5 bases, and 17 bases lay between the germline ends. The CDR3 sequence: CASSTPAEGRYGYTF. In DNA form, the CDR3 reads TGTGCCAGTAGTACCCCCGCCGAGGGCCGGTATGGCTACACCTTC.

This clone has a single count. V is TRBV19 and J is TRBJ2-7, with 12 bases aligning to TRBD1. CDR3 length: 16 residues. V lost 2 bases and J lost 2; bases outside the gene matches: 4. Germline V gene data show CDR1 as LNHDA and CDR2 as SQIVND (reference sequence). The CDR3 DNA follows: TGTGCCAGTAGTATAACCGGGACAGGGGGCCCCTACGAGCAGTACTTC. It codes for CASSITGTGGPYEQYF.

The V and J genes are TRBV2 and TRBJ1-4; maybe TRBD1 (5 bases). The germline CDR1 and CDR2 sequences are SNHLY and FYNNEI. Trimming stripped 7 bases from V and 3 bases from J, with 12 bases between. This CDR3 spans 14 amino acids. The CDR3 region is CASIPGLSNEKLFF. The CDR3 nucleotides are TGTGCCAGCATTCCGGGACTGTCTAATGAAAAACTGTTTTTT.